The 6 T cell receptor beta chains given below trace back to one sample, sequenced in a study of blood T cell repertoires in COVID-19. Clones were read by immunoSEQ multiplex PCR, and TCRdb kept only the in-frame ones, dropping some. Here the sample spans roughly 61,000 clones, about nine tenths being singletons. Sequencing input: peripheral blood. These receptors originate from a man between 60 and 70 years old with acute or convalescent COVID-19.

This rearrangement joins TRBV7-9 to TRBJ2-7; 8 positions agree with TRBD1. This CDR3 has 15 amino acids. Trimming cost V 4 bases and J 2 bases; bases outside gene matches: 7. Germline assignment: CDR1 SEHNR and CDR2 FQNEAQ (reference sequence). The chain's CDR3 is CASSSTDRATYEQYF. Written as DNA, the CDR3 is TGTGCCAGCAGCTCCACGGACAGGGCAACCTACGAGCAGTACTTC. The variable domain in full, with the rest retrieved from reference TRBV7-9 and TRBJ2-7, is DTGVSQNPRHKITKRGQNVTFRCDPISEHNRLYWYRQTLGQGPEFLTYFQNEAQLEKSRLLSDRFSAERPKGSFSTLEIQRTEQGDSAMYLCASSSTDRATYEQYFGPGTRLTVT.

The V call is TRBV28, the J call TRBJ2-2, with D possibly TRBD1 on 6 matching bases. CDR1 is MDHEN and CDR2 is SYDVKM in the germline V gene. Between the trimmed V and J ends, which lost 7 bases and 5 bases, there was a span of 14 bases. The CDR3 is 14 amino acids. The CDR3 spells CASNLGQGTGELFF. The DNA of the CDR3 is TGTGCCAGCAACCTGGGTCAGGGGACCGGGGAGCTGTTTTTT.

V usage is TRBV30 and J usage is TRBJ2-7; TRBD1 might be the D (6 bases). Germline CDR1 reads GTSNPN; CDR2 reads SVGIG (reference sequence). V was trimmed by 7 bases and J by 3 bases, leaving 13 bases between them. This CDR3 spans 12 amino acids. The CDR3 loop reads CAFRGSHYEQYF. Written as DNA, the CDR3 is TGTGCCTTCAGGGGCAGCCACTACGAGCAGTACTTC.

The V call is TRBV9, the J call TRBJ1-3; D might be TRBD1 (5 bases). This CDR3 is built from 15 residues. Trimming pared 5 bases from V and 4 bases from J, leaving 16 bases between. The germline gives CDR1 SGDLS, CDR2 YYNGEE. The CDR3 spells CASSPSGDPGNTIYF. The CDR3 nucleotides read TGTGCCAGCAGTCCGTCGGGGGATCCCGGAAACACCATATATTTT.

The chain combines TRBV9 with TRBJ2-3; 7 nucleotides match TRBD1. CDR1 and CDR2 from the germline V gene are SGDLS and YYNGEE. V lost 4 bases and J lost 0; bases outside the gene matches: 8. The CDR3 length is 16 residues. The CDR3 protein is CASSPGTAPSTDTQYF. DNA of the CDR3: TGTGCCAGCAGCCCCGGGACAGCGCCTAGCACAGATACGCAGTATTTT.

The CDR3 reads CASSFAGDPNTGELFF. The CDR3 coding sequence is TGCGCCAGCAGCTTTGCGGGAGACCCGAACACCGGGGAGCTGTTTTTT. The chain links TRBV5-1 to TRBJ2-2; TRBD2 agrees at 7 bases. Germline CDR1 and CDR2: SGHRS and YFSETQ. Trimming removed 2 bases from V and 0 bases from J; junction bases left unmatched: 4. The CDR3 extends over 16 amino acids.